The clone carrying this T cell receptor (beta chain) has just a few counts. The data belong to a study of T-cell memory formation after mild COVID-19. Trimming removed 0 bases at V and 1 base at J, with 12 bases between. Germline CDR1 DFQATT, CDR2 SNEGSKA (reference sequence). The CDR3 has 15 amino acids. TCRdb redid the calling of the 5' RACE reads with MiXCR, one entry per CDR3 protein. The table records a few hundred thousand distinct CDR3 sequences, approximately 27% of them present only once. Material for sequencing was PBMCs or a T cell subset sorted from them (not recorded which). This chain connects TRBV20-1 to TRBJ2-5; D uncertain. This sequence was found in an adult woman who had mild COVID-19 (a few samples of this study predate the infection). Cell type and time point are not known. The CDR3 sequence: CSARDRATPQETQYF. The DNA of the CDR3 is TGCAGTGCTAGAGATCGGGCTACCCCCCAAGAGACCCAGTACTTC.